This T cell receptor (beta chain) was captured by sequencing in a study of Graves' ophthalmopathy and Graves' hyperthyroidism. About the research overall: Stable hyperthyroidism meant no ophthalmopathy within 18 months of follow-up. Study-wide results and limits: Detection in blood was also observed for most expanded thyroid clonotypes above 0.001 frequency.

Worth noting for this clonotype: Antigen specificity is unknown.

Amplification of TCR beta CDR3 regions used RNA transcripts. HTBI-primed first-round RT-PCR preceded second-round multiplex PCR. TCRdb used MiXCR to reprocess the multiplex PCR reads, holding one entry per CDR3 protein. The sample has 450,000 to 600,000 distinct CDR3 sequences, about two fifths seen once. This CDR3 comprises 13 residues. Germline assignment: CDR1 LNHDA and CDR2 SQIVND (reference sequence). Trimming cost V 7 bases and J 8 bases, with 14 bases left between them. Ineligible for inclusion were patients with other autoimmune diseases, uncontrolled infections, pregnancy or lactation. Diagnosis was based on clinical symptoms, serum thyroxine, TRAb, thyroid ultrasound and orbital computed tomography.

The sequenced sample was peripheral blood or thyroid tissue (not recorded which). V usage is TRBV19 and J usage is TRBJ1-4; D is possibly TRBD1 (6 bases). The receptor was derived from an adult man with Graves' hyperthyroidism. Here the CDR3 reads CASINRVGEKLFF. The CDR3 DNA reads TGTGCCAGTATTAACAGGGTAGGAGAAAAACTGTTTTTT.